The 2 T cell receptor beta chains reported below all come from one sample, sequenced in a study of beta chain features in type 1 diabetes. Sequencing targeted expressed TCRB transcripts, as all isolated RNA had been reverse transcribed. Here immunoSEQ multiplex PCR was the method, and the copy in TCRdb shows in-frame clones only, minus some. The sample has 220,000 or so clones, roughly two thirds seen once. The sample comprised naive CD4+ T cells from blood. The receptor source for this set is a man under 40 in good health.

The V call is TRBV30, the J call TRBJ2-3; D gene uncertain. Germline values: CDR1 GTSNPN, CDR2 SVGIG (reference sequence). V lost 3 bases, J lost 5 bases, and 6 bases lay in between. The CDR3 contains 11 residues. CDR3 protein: CAWRMEDTQYF. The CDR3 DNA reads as TGTGCCTGGAGAATGGAAGATACGCAGTATTTT.

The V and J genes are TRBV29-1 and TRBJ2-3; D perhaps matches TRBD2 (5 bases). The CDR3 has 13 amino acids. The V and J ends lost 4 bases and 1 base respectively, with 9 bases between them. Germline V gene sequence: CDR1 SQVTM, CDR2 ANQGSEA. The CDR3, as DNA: TGCAGCGTTGTTCTAGCCGGCACAGATACGCAGTATTTT. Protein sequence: CSVVLAGTDTQYF.